This T cell receptor (beta chain) was found in a study of OX40 agonist ivuxolimab in advanced cancers. Describing the broader study: The costimulatory receptor OX40 (CD134) was targeted by ivuxolimab, a fully human IgG2 agonistic monoclonal antibody. Intravenous ivuxolimab was administered to patients every 2 weeks at six dose levels: 0.01, 0.1, 0.3, 1.5, 3 and 10 mg/kg. Of the approximately 54 dose-escalation patients, hepatocellular carcinoma was present in some 19, melanoma in approximately 15, renal cell carcinoma in 9 and head and neck cancer in 9. In the dose-escalation cohort, 75% to 85% of patients were male, and the mean age was around 60 years with a range of roughly 23 to 79. Patients were allowed to have had prior anti-PD-1, anti-PD-L1 or anti-CTLA-4 therapy, and 30% to 40% of the dose-escalation patients had been treated with checkpoint inhibitors. Three dose-escalation patients achieved partial responses, one with hepatocellular carcinoma and two with cutaneous melanoma. Peripheral TCRbeta sequencing was intended to test whether TCR sequence diversity was altered and clonal T-cell expansion was caused by ivuxolimab. The paper covers the monotherapy dose-escalation part of the phase I ivuxolimab trial, which included N = 52 patients.

For sequencing of the TCRbeta CDR3 region, genomic DNA was extracted from the sorted cells. The immunoSEQ Assay was used for sequencing of TCRbeta CDR3 regions. The immuneACCESS repertoire file appears here via TCRdb, limited to in-frame rearrangements. These files lack a portion of the clones; in checked studies, under half of the deficit traces to unresolved V genes, and the cause of the others is not known. In all, the sample holds 70,000 to 80,000 clones, and about 85% of those were seen once. The ten largest clones represent about a sixth of the sample. The trial excluded patients who had a history of autoimmune disease or who were on systemic immunosuppression. Peripheral blood for TCR sequencing was collected from all dose cohorts at baseline, on cycle 4 day 1, and on cycle 7 day 1. Samples came from an open-label, multicenter, first-in-human phase I dose-escalation trial of ivuxolimab. Adults with locally advanced or metastatic melanoma, renal cell carcinoma, hepatocellular carcinoma or head and neck squamous cell carcinoma were enrolled in the trial. Before TCR sequencing, CD4+ T cells and CD8+ T cells were sorted from peripheral blood as separate populations.

Summary of the overall study and its limitations: In the 0.1-3.0 mg/kg groups, partial responders were among the patients with the lowest normalized peripheral clonal expansion, particularly in CD8+ T cells. Low levels of normalized T-cell clonal expansion were also shown by some nonresponding patients. Which antigens the clonally expanded peripheral T cells were specific for was not determined. After ivuxolimab, CD8+ T cells had more expanded clones than CD4+ T cells on average. Clonal expansion of both CD4+ and CD8+ blood T cells was observed from baseline to week 6 at doses 0.1 to 3.0 mg/kg.

Via the germline V gene, CDR1 is MNHNS and CDR2 SASEGT. The CDR3 sequence holds 13 residues, the cysteine and phenylalanine included. Only the CDR3 part of the read is kept: 39 bases, read in frame from the first base. V is pruned by 2 bases and J by 4 bases, leaving 0 bases of the junction without a gene match. This clone was detected only once. Its recognized antigen is unknown. No base-level quality is on record; no much larger clone is a single base apart. The chain is assembled from TRBV6-1 and TRBJ1-2, and 8 junction bases match TRBD1. This sequence was found in an adult with an advanced solid tumor such as melanoma, head and neck, liver or kidney cancer. Specimen: CD4+ or CD8+ T cells sorted from blood, collected in a trial of the OX40 agonist ivuxolimab. The DNA sequence follows: TGTGCCAGCAGTGAACAGGGGGCCTATGGCTACACCTTC. Protein translation: CASSEQGAYGYTF.